This TCR beta chain was recorded in a study of T cells in Graves' hyperthyroidism and ophthalmopathy. Findings of the study overall: In the analysis, a 13 V-J model separated ophthalmopathy from stable hyperthyroidism.

The investigators amplified TCR beta CDR3 regions from RNA transcripts. HTBI primers were the set used in a first-round RT-PCR of the TCR CDR3. A single record per CDR3 protein comes from TCRdb applying MiXCR to the multiplex PCR reads. The sample lists about 640,000 distinct CDR3 sequences; roughly 20% were seen once. The diagnostic basis comprised clinical symptoms, serum thyroxine and TRAb, thyroid ultrasound and orbital computed tomography. PBMCs were obtained from 10 ml fresh peripheral blood. Comments on this clonotype: The antigen remains undetermined.

Germline trimming cut 6 bases from V and 9 bases from J; bases unmatched to any gene: 4. The V gene's germline CDR1 is SQVTM and CDR2 ANQGSEA. The CDR3 runs to 11 residues. The source is a man aged 25 to 45 with Graves' ophthalmopathy. The material sequenced was blood. The V and J genes are TRBV29-1 and TRBJ2-7, with TRBD1 matching 11 bases. The CDR3 region is CSVGQGARQYF. The CDR3 DNA sequence: TGCAGCGTCGGACAGGGGGCACGGCAGTACTTC.